The rows below give T cell receptor beta chains drawn from one sample of a study of vaccination effects on CD4 cells after COVID-19. Their cognate antigens are unknown. The data were produced by immunoSEQ multiplex PCR, yet TCRdb's version contains in-frame clones alone and is incomplete. The table lists around 35,000 clones, about two thirds of them singletons, with roughly 4.2% in the top ten. The sample in question was CD4+ T cells from PBMCs cultured without peptide, obtained before COVID-19 vaccination. The receptor set was obtained from a human donor who received a COVID-19 vaccine. CDR3s leave out the opening cysteine and the closing phenylalanine or tryptophan. Fields, in order: CDR3 protein, CDR3 length, V gene.

cdr3_aa: ATSDRGRADTQY
cdr3_length: 12
v_call: TRBV24-1

cdr3_aa: ASSFTGGAGQPQH
cdr3_length: 13
v_call: TRBV6-5

cdr3_aa: ASSQGQPGNTIY
cdr3_length: 12
v_call: TRBV18

cdr3_aa: ASSPQGRNYGYT
cdr3_length: 12
v_call: TRBV18

cdr3_aa: ATSDLRCKGARTEAF
cdr3_length: 15
v_call: TRBV24-1

cdr3_aa: ASSWGGEQF
cdr3_length: 9
v_call: TRBV2

cdr3_aa: ASSMRGTALSGNTIY
cdr3_length: 15
v_call: TRBV19

cdr3_aa: ASSSDRSRRPQH
cdr3_length: 12
v_call: TRBV27

cdr3_aa: ASSQDGTGANVLT
cdr3_length: 13
v_call: TRBV14

cdr3_aa: ASSLDIDQPQH
cdr3_length: 11
v_call: TRBV5-1

cdr3_aa: ASSYQTGLYGYT
cdr3_length: 12
v_call: TRBV6-2/TRBV6-3

cdr3_aa: ATSEPGTGSADTQY
cdr3_length: 14
v_call: TRBV24-1

cdr3_aa: ASSQILAGYSEQY
cdr3_length: 13
v_call: TRBV3-1/TRBV3-2

cdr3_aa: SGRPTGHLYEQY
cdr3_length: 12
v_call: TRBV29-1

cdr3_aa: ASSLGQGTTEKLF
cdr3_length: 13
v_call: TRBV5-6

cdr3_aa: ASLRTDSSGNTIY
cdr3_length: 13
v_call: TRBV10-2

cdr3_aa: ASSEAGRDTEAF
cdr3_length: 12
v_call: TRBV10-1

cdr3_aa: ASSQPGTGYGYT
cdr3_length: 12
v_call: TRBV4-1

cdr3_aa: ASSAGRGREKLF
cdr3_length: 12
v_call: TRBV2

cdr3_aa: ASSLEQYNSPLH
cdr3_length: 12
v_call: TRBV7-9

cdr3_aa: ASSSMGSSGNTIY
cdr3_length: 13
v_call: TRBV5-4

cdr3_aa: ASSESTGGRTDTQY
cdr3_length: 14
v_call: TRBV10-1

cdr3_aa: ATLTLGPSYEQY
cdr3_length: 12
v_call: TRBV6-5

cdr3_aa: ASSRTGFYGYT
cdr3_length: 11
v_call: TRBV19

cdr3_aa: ASSQGRASGNTIY
cdr3_length: 13
v_call: TRBV3-1/TRBV3-2

cdr3_aa: ASKEGVGNYGYT
cdr3_length: 12
v_call: TRBV19

cdr3_aa: ASSQVSGGSGSTDTQY
cdr3_length: 16
v_call: TRBV4-1

cdr3_aa: ASSELAPLSNTEAF
cdr3_length: 14
v_call: TRBV2

cdr3_aa: SATGQGNTEAF
cdr3_length: 11
v_call: TRBV29-1

cdr3_aa: ASSLFGATYEQY
cdr3_length: 12
v_call: TRBV27

cdr3_aa: ASSPLVQGNNEKLF
cdr3_length: 14
v_call: TRBV18

cdr3_aa: ASTHGQPDTEAF
cdr3_length: 12
v_call: TRBV3-1/TRBV3-2

cdr3_aa: AWSSGRPGNTIY
cdr3_length: 12
v_call: TRBV30

cdr3_aa: ASTGSREKLF
cdr3_length: 10
v_call: TRBV6-5

cdr3_aa: ASSNRRNTEAF
cdr3_length: 11
v_call: TRBV7-9

cdr3_aa: ASSPTRPQETQY
cdr3_length: 12
v_call: TRBV5-1

cdr3_aa: ASSLGWASSYNEQF
cdr3_length: 14
v_call: TRBV5-1

cdr3_aa: ASSQETLQGGNGYT
cdr3_length: 14
v_call: TRBV4-2

cdr3_aa: ATSRGRLAGAPQNEQF
cdr3_length: 16
v_call: TRBV15

cdr3_aa: ASSYYRGNTEAF
cdr3_length: 12
v_call: TRBV6-5

cdr3_aa: ASSYQRGGYEQY
cdr3_length: 12
v_call: TRBV6-6

cdr3_aa: ASSQVLGEQY
cdr3_length: 10
v_call: TRBV4-1

cdr3_aa: ASTGSEHPYNEQF
cdr3_length: 13
v_call: TRBV25-1

cdr3_aa: ASSHPTGPGGYGYT
cdr3_length: 14
v_call: TRBV5-4

cdr3_aa: ASSQWEYGYT
cdr3_length: 10
v_call: TRBV3-1/TRBV3-2

cdr3_aa: ASSPGGGVLSGNTIY
cdr3_length: 15
v_call: TRBV7-8

cdr3_aa: ASIADIYNSPLH
cdr3_length: 12
v_call: TRBV2

cdr3_aa: AGDSGANVLT
cdr3_length: 10
v_call: TRBV15

cdr3_aa: ASSLAVSEEETQY
cdr3_length: 13
v_call: TRBV5-1

cdr3_aa: SVFNGNTIY
cdr3_length: 9
v_call: TRBV29-1

cdr3_aa: ASSLVRGQSSTDTQY
cdr3_length: 15
v_call: TRBV7-9

cdr3_aa: ASSQGRDSYEQY
cdr3_length: 12
v_call: TRBV3-1/TRBV3-2

cdr3_aa: ASSFDRQGTVF
cdr3_length: 11
v_call: TRBV7-2